The 18 T cell receptor beta chains presented below share a single source sample, sequenced in a study of shared clonotypes between healthy human individuals. Sequenced by immunoSEQ multiplex PCR; TCRdb stores in-frame clones only, minus some. The sample yields roughly 1,600,000 clones, 97% to 99% seen once. Sequenced material: naive CD4+ T cells sorted from blood. As to subset: CD45RA+ positively selected. The source is a young man in good health.

V and J are TRBV7-7 and TRBJ1-1; D unresolved. The germline V gene encodes CDR1 SSHAT and CDR2 FNYEAQ (reference sequence). CDR3 length equals 13 residues. V dropped 1 base and J dropped 4 bases, with 7 bases sitting between them. The CDR3 region is CASSLDSGTEAFF. CDR3 coding DNA: TGTGCCAGCAGCTTAGACAGCGGCACTGAAGCTTTCTTT.

V usage is TRBV28 and J usage is TRBJ1-2, with a tentative D call TRBD1 (6 bases). Trimming pared 8 bases from V and 4 bases from J, leaving 17 bases between. CDR3 length: 14 residues. CDR1 is MDHEN, CDR2 SYDVKM, per germline. DNA for the CDR3: TGTGCCAGCCTACCCGGGGGGCGCGCCTATGGCTACACCTTC. Translated, it gives CASLPGGRAYGYTF.

V gene TRBV9 combines with J gene TRBJ2-3; 8 nucleotides line up with TRBD1. The length of the CDR3 is 14 residues. V lost 5 bases to trimming and J lost 3 bases; unmatched junction nucleotides: 5. Germline V gene sequence: CDR1 SGDLS, CDR2 YYNGEE. This chain's CDR3 is CASRQGVSTDTQYF. In nucleotides, the CDR3 is TGTGCCAGCAGACAGGGGGTTTCGACAGATACGCAGTATTTT.

The chain combines TRBV9 with TRBJ1-2, with no clear D. The CDR3 covers 14 residues. The V gene lost 5 bases and the J gene lost 8 bases, with 19 bases spanning the gap. Germline V CDR1 and CDR2: SGDLS, YYNGEE. Written as DNA, the CDR3 is TGTGCCAGCAGTCGAGACTCGGGTAACGAGGGCTACACCTTC. It specifies CASSRDSGNEGYTF.

The V and J genes are TRBV27 and TRBJ2-3; 8 positions agree with TRBD2. Germline-derived CDR1 and CDR2 are MNHEY and SMNVEV (reference sequence). Trimming took 5 bases from V and 2 from J; bases not matched to a gene: 9. The length of the CDR3 is 16 residues. CDR3 coding DNA: TGTGCCAGCAGTCCCCCCCGGGAGGGCCACACAGATACGCAGTATTTT. This sequence encodes CASSPPREGHTDTQYF.

For this clone: The junction does not match germline at one end; this may be a read error. The rearrangement joins TRBV5-1 to TRBJ2-5; TRBD2 matches 14 bases. The V gene's germline CDR1 is SGHRS and CDR2 YFSETQ. The CDR3 has 14 residues. CDR3 nucleotide sequence: TGCGCCAGCAGCCCGACTAGCGGGAGGGGGATTTCAAACTTC. This sequence encodes CASSPTSGRGISNF.

The genes are TRBV4-1 and TRBJ2-7, with TRBD2 matching over 8 bases. Germline V gene lookup returns CDR1 MGHRA and CDR2 YSYEKL. The CDR3 is made up of 13 amino acids. Trimming took 1 base from V and 6 from J; bases not matched to a gene: 2. The CDR3, as DNA: TGCGCCAGCAGCCAAGCCGGGGGGGGCGAGCAGTACTTC. This gives the protein CASSQAGGGEQYF.

Note on this clone: Other DNA sequences in this sample translate to the same CDR3. The chain carries TRBV28 and TRBJ1-2, with a weak D call TRBD1 (5 bases). V lost 8 bases to trimming and J lost 0 bases, with 7 bases between them. Germline V gene lookup returns CDR1 MDHEN and CDR2 SYDVKM. The CDR3 contains 12 residues. The CDR3 here is CASSGPNYGYTF. Written as DNA, the CDR3 is TGTGCCAGCTCGGGACCTAACTATGGCTACACCTTC.

The V call is TRBV7-2, the J call TRBJ2-7; 7 bases are a match to TRBD2. Germline assignment: CDR1 SGHTA and CDR2 FQGNSA. The V and J ends lost 0 bases and 4 bases, in that order; junction bases with no gene match: 9. The CDR3 covers 16 residues. Here the CDR3 DNA reads TGTGCCAGCAGCTTAGCTCCGGGGGGTAGGAAGTACGAGCAGTACTTC. It is translated as CASSLAPGGRKYEQYF. The entire variable domain, with the rest obtained from reference TRBV7-2 and TRBJ2-7, is as follows: GAGVSQSPSNKVTEKGKDVELRCDPISGHTALYWYRQSLGQGLEFLIYFQGNSAPDKSGLPSDRFSAERTGGSVSTLTIQRTQQEDSAVYLCASSLAPGGRKYEQYFGPGTRLTVT.

The chain joins TRBV29-1 to TRBJ2-7; weak D call: TRBD2 (6 bases). V dropped 6 bases and J dropped 6 bases, with 12 bases sitting between them. The CDR3 length is 11 residues. Germline CDR1 and CDR2: SQVTM and ANQGSEA. For the CDR3, the DNA is TGCAGCGTGGGTGGGGGGATCGAGCAGTACTTC. Protein sequence: CSVGGGIEQYF.

J is TRBJ2-3 and V is TRBV2; no firm D call. The germline V gene encodes CDR1 SNHLY and CDR2 FYNNEI. With 9 bases removed from V and 5 bases from J, the gap between germline ends came to 12 bases. The CDR3 has 12 amino acids. The DNA for the CDR3 is TGTGCCAGTCGGACCGACTTAGATACGCAGTATTTT. Its translation is CASRTDLDTQYF.

Details on this clone: Other DNA sequences of this sample code for an identical CDR3. The rearrangement uses TRBV6-1 and TRBJ2-3; D possibly corresponds to TRBD2 (5 bases). Germline-derived CDR1 and CDR2 are MNHNS and SASEGT. There are 15 residues in the CDR3. V lost 1 base, J lost 1 base, and 9 bases lay in between. This chain's CDR3 is CASSEGLAGTDTQYF. CDR3 DNA: TGTGCCAGCAGTGAAGGTCTAGCAGGCACAGATACGCAGTATTTT.

The V and J genes are TRBV7-9 and TRBJ1-1; maybe TRBD1 (5 bases). CDR3 length equals 15 residues. Between the trimmed V and J ends, which lost 3 bases and 6 bases, there was a span of 17 bases. Germline-derived CDR1 and CDR2 are SEHNR and FQNEAQ (reference sequence). DNA for the CDR3: TGTGCCAGCAGCTTTCCCCCGGGGACCGAGGCTGAAGCTTTCTTT. Protein sequence: CASSFPPGTEAEAFF.

On this clone itself: The sample contains more than one DNA sequence encoding this CDR3. The rearrangement joins TRBV5-1 to TRBJ2-7; 7 bases are shared with TRBD1. V was clipped by 2 bases and J by 0 bases; unmatched bases: 5. The CDR3 covers 15 residues. CDR1 and CDR2 from the germline V gene are SGHRS and YFSETQ. In DNA form, the CDR3 reads TGCGCCAGCAGCTTACAGGGGACGAGCTCCTACGAGCAGTACTTC. The encoded protein is CASSLQGTSSYEQYF.

The gene calls are TRBV7-3 and TRBJ2-1; possibly TRBD2 for D (6 bases). The CDR3 extends over 15 amino acids. Germline loops: CDR1 SGHTA, CDR2 FQGTGA. The V and J ends lost 2 bases and 5 bases respectively, with 13 bases between them. The CDR3 DNA is TGTGCCAGCAGCTTAGACGGGAGAAGGAACAATGAGCAGTTCTTC. Amino acid sequence: CASSLDGRRNNEQFF.

The J gene is TRBJ2-2, the V gene TRBV18; 8 bases agree with TRBD1. V lost 6 bases, J lost 2 bases, and 8 bases stayed unmatched. The CDR3 consists of 16 residues. Germline CDR1 reads KGHSH; CDR2 reads LQKENI. CDR3 DNA: TGTGCCAGCTCGCAGCGGACAGGGACAAACACCGGGGAGCTGTTTTTT. It codes for CASSQRTGTNTGELFF.

The chain joins TRBV28 to TRBJ2-1, with a weak D call TRBD2 (6 bases). From germline, CDR1 is MDHEN and CDR2 SYDVKM. The CDR3 has 14 residues. With 3 bases removed from V and 11 bases from J, the gap between germline ends came to 17 bases. CDR3 amino acids: CASSFSPSVNQQFF. The DNA of the CDR3 is TGTGCCAGCAGTTTCTCTCCTAGCGTGAACCAGCAGTTCTTC.

This clone was seen a single time. V usage is TRBV2 and J usage is TRBJ1-2; D might be TRBD1 (5 bases). Germline CDR1 reads SNHLY; CDR2 reads FYNNEI. The germline V and J ends were trimmed by 2 bases and 4 bases, with 14 bases remaining between them. This CDR3 is built from 15 residues. The CDR3 loop is CASSESGKTAYGYTF. The CDR3 DNA follows: TGTGCCAGCAGTGAAAGTGGGAAGACAGCCTATGGCTACACCTTC.